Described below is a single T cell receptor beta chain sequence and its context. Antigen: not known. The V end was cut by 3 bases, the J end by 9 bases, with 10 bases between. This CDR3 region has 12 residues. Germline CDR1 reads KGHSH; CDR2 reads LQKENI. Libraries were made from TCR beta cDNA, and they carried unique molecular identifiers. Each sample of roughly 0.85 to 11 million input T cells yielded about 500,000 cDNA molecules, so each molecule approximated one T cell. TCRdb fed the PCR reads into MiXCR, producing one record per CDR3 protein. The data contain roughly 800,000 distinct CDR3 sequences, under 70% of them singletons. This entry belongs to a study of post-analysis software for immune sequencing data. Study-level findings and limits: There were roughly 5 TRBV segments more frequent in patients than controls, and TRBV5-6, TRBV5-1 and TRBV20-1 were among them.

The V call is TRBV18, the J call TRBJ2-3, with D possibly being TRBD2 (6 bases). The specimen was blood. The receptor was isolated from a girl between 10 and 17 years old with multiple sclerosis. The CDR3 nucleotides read TGTGCCAGCTCACCGGCGGGGTACACGCAGTATTTT. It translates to CASSPAGYTQYF.